This TCR beta chain was recorded in a study of blood T cell repertoires in COVID-19. About the research overall: COVID-19 samples collected from the United States, Italy and Spain covered acute and convalescent phases. T cells, B-cell-depleted T cells, or PBMCs provided the cDNA or gDNA that served as material.

Sequencing was performed with immunoSEQ multiplex PCR; in TCRdb, only in-frame clones are kept and a portion is missing. The sample lists about 280,000 clones, about nine tenths occurring once. Participant age was roughly 18 to 95 years, and participants resided in about 25 US areas. What the recovered Cohort 3 donors had was two negative PCRs, clearance, or symptom resolution. Per the germline V gene, CDR1 is ENHRY and CDR2 is SYGVKD. This CDR3 has 15 amino acids. Trimming removed 6 bases from V and 3 bases from J; junction bases left unmatched: 8. Input material: PBMCs or T cells enriched from blood (not recorded which). This rearrangement joins TRBV10-3 to TRBJ2-1; 7 nucleotides match TRBD1. The receptor was isolated from a woman aged 60 to 75 who had recovered from COVID-19. CDR3 protein: CAIRPTGMDYNEQFF. DNA of the CDR3: TGTGCCATCAGACCGACAGGGATGGACTACAATGAGCAGTTCTTC.